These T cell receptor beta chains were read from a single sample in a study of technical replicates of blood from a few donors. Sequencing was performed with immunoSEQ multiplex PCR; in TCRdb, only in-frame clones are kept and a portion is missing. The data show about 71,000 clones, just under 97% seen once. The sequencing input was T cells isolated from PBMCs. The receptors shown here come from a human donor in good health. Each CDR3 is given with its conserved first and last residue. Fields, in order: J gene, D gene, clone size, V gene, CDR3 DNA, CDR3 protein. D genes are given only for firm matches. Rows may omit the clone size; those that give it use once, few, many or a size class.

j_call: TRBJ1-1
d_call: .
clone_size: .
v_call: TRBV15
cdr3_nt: TGTGCCACCAGCAGAGACGAGCACACTGAAGCTTTCTTT
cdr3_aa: CATSRDEHTEAFF

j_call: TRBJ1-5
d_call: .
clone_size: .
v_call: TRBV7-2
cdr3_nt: TGTGCCAGCAGCTTAGGTGTGGGGACATATAGCAATCAGCCCCAGCATTTT
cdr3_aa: CASSLGVGTYSNQPQHF

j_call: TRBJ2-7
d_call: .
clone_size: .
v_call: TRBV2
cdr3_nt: TGTGCCAGCAGTGTTTTGGGGCCCACTTCGTACGAGCAGTACTTC
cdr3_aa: CASSVLGPTSYEQYF

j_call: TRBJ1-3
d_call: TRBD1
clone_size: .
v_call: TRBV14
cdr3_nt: TGTGCCAGCAGCTACGGGACAGGGAAGTCCCTATATTTT
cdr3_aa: CASSYGTGKSLYF

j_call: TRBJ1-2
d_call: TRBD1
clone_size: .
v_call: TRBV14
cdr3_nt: TGTGCCAGCAGCCAAGACCTGGACAGGGAACATGGCTACACCTTC
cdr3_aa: CASSQDLDREHGYTF

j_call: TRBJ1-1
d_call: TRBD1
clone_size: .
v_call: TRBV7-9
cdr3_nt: TGTGCCAGCAACTGGAAGACAGGGGAGACCATGAACACTGAAGCTTTCTTT
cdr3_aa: CASNWKTGETMNTEAFF

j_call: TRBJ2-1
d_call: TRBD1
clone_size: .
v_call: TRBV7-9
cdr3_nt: TGTGCCAGCAGCTCTATTACAGGGGACCTCTCCAATGAGCAGTTCTTC
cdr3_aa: CASSSITGDLSNEQFF

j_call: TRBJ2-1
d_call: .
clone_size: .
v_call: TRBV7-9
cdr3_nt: TGTGCCAGCACCTACGGGACAACTTACAATGAGCAGTTCTTC
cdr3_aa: CASTYGTTYNEQFF

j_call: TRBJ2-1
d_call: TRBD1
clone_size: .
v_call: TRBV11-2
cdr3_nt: TGTGCCAGCAGCTACCATCCGGGACAGAACAATGAGCAGTTCTTC
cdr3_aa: CASSYHPGQNNEQFF

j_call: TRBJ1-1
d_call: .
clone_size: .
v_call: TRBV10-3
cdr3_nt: TGTGCCATCAGTGAGACCTCAGGGTTGATTAACACTGAAGCTTTCTTT
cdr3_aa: CAISETSGLINTEAFF

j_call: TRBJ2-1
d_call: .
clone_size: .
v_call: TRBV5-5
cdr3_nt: TGTGCCAGCAGCTTGGGGGCGGCGGAGGGCGAGTTCTTC
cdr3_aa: CASSLGAAEGEFF

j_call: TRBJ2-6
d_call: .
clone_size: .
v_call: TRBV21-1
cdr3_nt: TGTGCCAGCAGCCGAAGACAGGGGACTGTGGCTGGGGCCAACGTCCTGACTTTC
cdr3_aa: CASSRRQGTVAGANVLTF

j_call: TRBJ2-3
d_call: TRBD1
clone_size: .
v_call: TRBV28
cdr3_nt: TGTGCCAGCACATCAGCTCCAGACAGGGGCGCAGATACGCAGTATTTT
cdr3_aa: CASTSAPDRGADTQYF

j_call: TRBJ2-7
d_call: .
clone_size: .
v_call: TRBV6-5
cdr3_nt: TGTGCCAGCAGGACATACTCCTACGAGCAGTACTTC
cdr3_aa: CASRTYSYEQYF

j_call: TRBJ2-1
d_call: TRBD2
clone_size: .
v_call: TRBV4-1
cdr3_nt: TGCGCCAGCAGCCGAGGACTAGCGGAATACAATGAGCAGTTCTTC
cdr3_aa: CASSRGLAEYNEQFF

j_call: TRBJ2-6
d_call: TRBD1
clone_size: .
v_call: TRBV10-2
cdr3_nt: TGCGCCAGCGGGGGACAGGGTTCACTCTCTGGGGCCAACGTCCTGACTTTC
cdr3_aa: CASGGQGSLSGANVLTF

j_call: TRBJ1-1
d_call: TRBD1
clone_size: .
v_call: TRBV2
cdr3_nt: TGTGCCAGCAGTGAACCTCTGATGGCGATCTGGACAGGGGACCGGGATGAAGCTTTCTTT
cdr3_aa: CASSEPLMAIWTGDRDEAFF

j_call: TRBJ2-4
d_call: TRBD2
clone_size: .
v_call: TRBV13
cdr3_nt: TGTGCCAGCAGGTTAGCGGGAGGTGGGAACATTCAGTACTTC
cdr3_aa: CASRLAGGGNIQYF

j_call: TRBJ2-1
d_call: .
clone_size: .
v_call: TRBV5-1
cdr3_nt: TGCGCCAGCAGCTTCGGACAGCACCCAACTTACAATGAGCAGTTCTTC
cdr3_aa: CASSFGQHPTYNEQFF

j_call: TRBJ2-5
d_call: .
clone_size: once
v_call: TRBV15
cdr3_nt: TGTGCCACCAGCAGAGCCGAACGGAGAGGCTTTGGGGAGACCCAGTACTTC
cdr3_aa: CATSRAERRGFGETQYF

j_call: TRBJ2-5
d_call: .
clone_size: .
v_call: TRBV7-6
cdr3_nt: TGTGCCAGCAGTTCCCTTGGGCCCCTCCAAGAGACCCAGTACTTC
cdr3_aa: CASSSLGPLQETQYF

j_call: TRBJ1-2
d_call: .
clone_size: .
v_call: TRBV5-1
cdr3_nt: TGCGCCAGCAGCTTGTTCGCAGGGGACTATGGCTACACCTTC
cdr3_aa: CASSLFAGDYGYTF

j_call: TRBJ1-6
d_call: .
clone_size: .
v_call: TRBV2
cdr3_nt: TGTGCCAGCAGTGTTTTGGGTGAGGATTCACCCCTCCACTTT
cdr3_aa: CASSVLGEDSPLHF

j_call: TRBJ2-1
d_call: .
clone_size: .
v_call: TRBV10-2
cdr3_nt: TGCGCCAGCAGTGAATTTCCCCAAGAGGGGACACACAATGAGCAGTTCTTC
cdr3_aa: CASSEFPQEGTHNEQFF

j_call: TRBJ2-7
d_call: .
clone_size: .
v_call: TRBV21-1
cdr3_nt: TGTGCCAGCAGCCCTCACCCGACAGGCGGTGCACAGTACTTC
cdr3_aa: CASSPHPTGGAQYF

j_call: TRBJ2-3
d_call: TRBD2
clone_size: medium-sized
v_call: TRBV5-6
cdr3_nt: TGTGCCAGCAGCGCACTAGCGGGGGGGCTAGGTACGCAGTATTTT
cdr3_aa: CASSALAGGLGTQYF

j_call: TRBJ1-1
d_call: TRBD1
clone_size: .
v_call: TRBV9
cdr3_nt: TGTGCCAGCAGCGACCGGGACAGGGGGCAAGGGGGAGAAGCTTTCTTT
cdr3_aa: CASSDRDRGQGGEAFF

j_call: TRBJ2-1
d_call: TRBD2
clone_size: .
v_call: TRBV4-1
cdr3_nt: TGCGCCAGCAGCCGGATCGGGACTAGCGCCTACAATGAGCAGTTCTTC
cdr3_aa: CASSRIGTSAYNEQFF

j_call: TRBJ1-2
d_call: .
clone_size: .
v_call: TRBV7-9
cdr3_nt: TGTGCCAGCAGCTACTCGACAGGCTCCTATGGCTACACCTTC
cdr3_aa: CASSYSTGSYGYTF

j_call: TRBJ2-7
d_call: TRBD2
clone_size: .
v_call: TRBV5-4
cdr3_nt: TGTGCCAGCAGCAGCACCGGGACTACCTACGAGCAGTACTTC
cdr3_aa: CASSSTGTTYEQYF

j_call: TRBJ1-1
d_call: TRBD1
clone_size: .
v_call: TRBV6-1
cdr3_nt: TGTGCCAGCAGTGAAGTAGGGACAGGTGAAGCTTTCTTT
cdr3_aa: CASSEVGTGEAFF

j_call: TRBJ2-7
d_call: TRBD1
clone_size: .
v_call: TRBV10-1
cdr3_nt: TGCGCCAGCAGTGAGGCAAGTCTCCGGGACAGGGCCTACGAGCAGTACTTC
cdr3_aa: CASSEASLRDRAYEQYF

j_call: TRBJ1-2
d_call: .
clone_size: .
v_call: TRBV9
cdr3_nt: TGTGCCAGCAGCGTCCGGGCGGGGCTCGGCTATGGCTACACCTTC
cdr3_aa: CASSVRAGLGYGYTF

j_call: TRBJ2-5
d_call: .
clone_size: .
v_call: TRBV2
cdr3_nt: TGTGCCAGCAGTGACGGTTCCGGGGAGACCCAGTACTTC
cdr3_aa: CASSDGSGETQYF

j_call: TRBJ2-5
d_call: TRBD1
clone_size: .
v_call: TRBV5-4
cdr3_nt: TGTGCCAGCAGCATGCAGGGGGCCGGAGAGACCCAGTACTTC
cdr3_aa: CASSMQGAGETQYF

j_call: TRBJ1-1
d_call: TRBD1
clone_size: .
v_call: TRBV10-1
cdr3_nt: TGCGCCAGCAGTGATGCCGGGACAGGGAACACTGAAGCTTTCTTT
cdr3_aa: CASSDAGTGNTEAFF

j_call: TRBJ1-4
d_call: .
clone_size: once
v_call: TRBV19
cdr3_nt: TGTGCCAGTGGAGCCCTTTTGCTAGGAAAATCAACTAATGAAAAACTGTTTTTT
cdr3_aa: CASGALLLGKSTNEKLFF

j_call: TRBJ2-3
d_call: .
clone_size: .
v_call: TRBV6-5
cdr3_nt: TGTGCCAGCAGTTTGAGGTCCAGCACAGATACGCAGTATTTT
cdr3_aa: CASSLRSSTDTQYF

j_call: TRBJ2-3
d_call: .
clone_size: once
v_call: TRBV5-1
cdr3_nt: TGCGCCAGCAGCGTGGGGAGGGGGGGAACAGATACGCAGTATTTT
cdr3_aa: CASSVGRGGTDTQYF

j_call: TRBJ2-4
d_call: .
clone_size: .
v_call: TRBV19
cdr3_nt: TGTGCCAGTAGTATAGGGGACACGAGGGGTTTAGCCAAAAACATTCAGTACTTC
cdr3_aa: CASSIGDTRGLAKNIQYF

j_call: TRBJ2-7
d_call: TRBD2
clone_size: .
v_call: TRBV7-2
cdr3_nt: TGTGCCAGCAGCCCATCAGACAGCGGGAGGTACGAGCAGTACTTC
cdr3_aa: CASSPSDSGRYEQYF

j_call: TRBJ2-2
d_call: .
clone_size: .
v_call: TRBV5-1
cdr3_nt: TGCGCCAGCAGCTACAGCACCGGGGAGCTGTTTTTT
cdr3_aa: CASSYSTGELFF

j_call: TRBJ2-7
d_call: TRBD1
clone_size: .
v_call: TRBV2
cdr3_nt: TGTGCCAGCAGTTTAAGACAGGGCCAGGGCGAGCAGTACTTC
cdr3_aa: CASSLRQGQGEQYF

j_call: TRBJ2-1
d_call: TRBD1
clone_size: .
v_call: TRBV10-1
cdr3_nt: TGCGCCAGCAGTCATGGACAGGGGGACGATGAGCAGTTCTTC
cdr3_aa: CASSHGQGDDEQFF

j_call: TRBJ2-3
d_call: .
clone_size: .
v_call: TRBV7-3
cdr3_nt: TGTGCCAGCAGCTTAACCCATAGCAGTGATACGCAGTATTTT
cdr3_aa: CASSLTHSSDTQYF

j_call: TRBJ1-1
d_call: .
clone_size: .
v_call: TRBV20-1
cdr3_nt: TGCAGTGCCGGGGGGTTCACTGAAGCTTTCTTT
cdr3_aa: CSAGGFTEAFF